These T cell receptor beta chains were read from a single sample in a study of shared clonotypes between healthy human individuals. The data were produced by immunoSEQ multiplex PCR, yet TCRdb's version contains in-frame clones alone and is incomplete. The table has 2 million to 2.5 million clones, 93% seen once. The sample comprised naive CD4+ T cells from PBMCs. The receptors shown here come from a man between 18 and 35 years old in good health. Some clones in this sample may be carry-over from other donors' samples. CDR3s include the opening cysteine and the closing phenylalanine or tryptophan. Fields, in order: J gene, V gene, clone size, D gene, CDR3 protein, CDR3 DNA. The D gene is left open where the match is weak. Expanded clones are given a class, and other clones once, few, many or no size at all.

>TRBJ1-4|TRBV6-6|NA|NA
CASNRGSANEKLFF
TGTGCTAGTAATCGGGGCTCAGCTAATGAAAAACTGTTTTTT
>TRBJ2-1|TRBV7-9|NA|TRBD2
CASSPRTSGGYNEQFF
TGTGCCAGCAGCCCCCGGACTAGCGGGGGTTACAATGAGCAGTTCTTC
>TRBJ1-1|TRBV11-2|once|NA
CASSSVQQGNTEAFF
TGTGCCAGCAGCTCAGTCCAACAGGGGAACACTGAAGCTTTCTTT
>TRBJ1-5|TRBV4-3|NA|NA
CASSQAVAANQPQHF
TGCGCCAGCAGCCAAGCGGTGGCAGCTAATCAGCCCCAGCATTTT
>TRBJ1-2|TRBV18|NA|NA
CASSPTAGQPGGFGYTF
TGTGCCAGCTCACCTACTGCAGGGCAGCCGGGGGGCTTTGGCTACACCTTC
>TRBJ2-2|TRBV28|NA|NA
CASTMGGSNTGELFF
TGTGCCAGCACGATGGGAGGCTCCAACACCGGGGAGCTGTTTTTT
>TRBJ1-2|TRBV27|NA|NA
CASSPQTNYGYTF
TGTGCCAGCAGTCCCCAGACTAACTATGGCTACACCTTC
>TRBJ2-1|TRBV5-6|NA|TRBD1
CASSLTGGGDEQFF
TGTGCCAGCAGCCTAACAGGGGGCGGCGATGAGCAGTTCTTC
>TRBJ1-2|TRBV11-2|NA|NA
CASSLALDINYGYTF
TGTGCCAGCAGCTTAGCTCTGGACATTAACTATGGCTACACCTTC
>TRBJ2-5|TRBV4-3|NA|TRBD2
CASSQRAGVLETQYF
TGCGCCAGCAGCCAGAGAGCGGGAGTTCTGGAGACCCAGTACTTC
>TRBJ2-1|TRBV27|NA|TRBD1
CASSYASTGDEQFF
TGTGCCAGCAGTTACGCCTCTACAGGGGATGAGCAGTTCTTC
>TRBJ2-7|TRBV11-3|NA|NA
CASSLGRPSYEQYF
TGTGCCAGCAGCTTGGGTCGCCCGTCCTACGAGCAGTACTTC
>TRBJ2-7|TRBV9|NA|NA
CASSRGQPYEQYF
TGTGCCAGCAGCCGAGGACAACCCTACGAGCAGTACTTC
>TRBJ2-7|TRBV29-1|NA|TRBD2
CSGTSGTSEQYF
TGCAGCGGGACTAGCGGGACGAGCGAGCAGTACTTC
>TRBJ1-5|TRBV6-1|NA|NA
CASSGPGQPQHF
TGTGCCAGCAGTGGGCCGGGCCAGCCCCAGCATTTT
>TRBJ2-3|TRBV5-4|NA|TRBD2
CASSLDLAGLTDTQYF
TGTGCCAGCAGCTTGGATCTAGCGGGGCTCACAGATACGCAGTATTTT
>TRBJ2-3|TRBV6-5|NA|NA
CASSPQFARTDTQYF
TGTGCCAGCAGCCCCCAATTTGCACGCACAGATACGCAGTATTTT
>TRBJ2-5|TRBV29-1|NA|NA
CSACGGQATCETQYF
TGCAGCGCGTGCGGAGGCCAGGCCACGTGTGAGACCCAGTACTTC
>TRBJ2-5|TRBV29-1|NA|NA
CSVGVGEMGETQYF
TGCAGCGTCGGAGTTGGGGAGATGGGAGAGACCCAGTACTTC
>TRBJ2-7|TRBV28|NA|NA
CASRTSQVYDGYEQYF
TGTGCCAGCAGAACTTCCCAGGTATATGATGGTTACGAGCAGTACTTC
>TRBJ1-5|TRBV15|NA|NA
CATSRPGRNQPQHF
TGTGCCACCAGCAGACCAGGCCGCAATCAGCCCCAGCATTTT
>TRBJ2-1|TRBV19|NA|TRBD2
CASSPQRETGQFF
TGTGCCAGTAGTCCCCAGCGGGAGACTGGGCAGTTCTTC
>TRBJ2-3|TRBV7-2|NA|NA
CASSFTGNRGGGTDTQYF
TGTGCCAGCAGCTTTACAGGGAATAGGGGAGGGGGCACAGATACGCAGTATTTT
>TRBJ1-5|TRBV23-1|once|NA
CASRSGNQPQHF
TGCGCCAGCCGCTCTGGGAATCAGCCCCAGCATTTT
>TRBJ2-1|TRBV13|once|NA
CASSSEASPRWNEQFF
TGTGCCAGCAGCTCCGAAGCGTCCCCCCGGTGGAATGAGCAGTTCTTC
>TRBJ1-4|TRBV18|NA|NA
CASSLEQFNEKLFF
TGTGCCAGCTCTCTAGAACAGTTTAATGAAAAACTGTTTTTT
>TRBJ1-2|TRBV28|NA|NA
CASSLGVGQGGYTF
TGTGCCAGCAGTTTAGGGGTGGGTCAAGGGGGCTACACCTTC
>TRBJ1-2|TRBV7-2|NA|NA
CASSADRHLYGYTF
TGTGCCAGCAGCGCCGACAGACACCTCTATGGCTACACCTTC
>TRBJ2-3|TRBV28|NA|TRBD1
CASSFPRGHKDTQYF
TGTGCCAGCAGTTTTCCCAGGGGGCATAAAGATACGCAGTATTTT
>TRBJ2-2|TRBV19|NA|TRBD1
CASSIDPDRVGGTGELFF
TGTGCCAGTAGTATAGATCCCGACAGGGTCGGAGGCACCGGGGAGCTGTTTTTT
>TRBJ1-5|TRBV28|NA|NA
CASSLFGPEQPQHF
TGTGCCAGCAGTTTATTTGGTCCTGAACAGCCCCAGCATTTT
>TRBJ2-3|TRBV7-2|NA|TRBD2
CASSRGLAGGPRDTQYF
TGTGCCAGCAGTCGTGGACTAGCGGGAGGGCCTAGAGATACGCAGTATTTT
>TRBJ1-2|TRBV28|NA|NA
CASRPINRVRGYTF
TGTGCCAGCCGGCCCATCAACAGGGTACGGGGCTACACCTTC
>TRBJ2-7|TRBV7-2|NA|NA
CASSLRVYEQYF
TGTGCCAGCAGCTTAAGAGTCTACGAGCAGTACTTC
>TRBJ2-3|TRBV30|NA|NA
CAWSVNSVDTQYF
TGTGCCTGGAGTGTAAATAGTGTAGATACGCAGTATTTT
>TRBJ1-1|TRBV29-1|NA|TRBD1
CSGGQGARAFF
TGCAGCGGGGGACAGGGGGCGCGGGCTTTCTTT
>TRBJ2-5|TRBV18|NA|TRBD1
CASSPSGGETQYF
TGTGCCAGCTCACCCTCAGGGGGAGAGACCCAGTACTTC
>TRBJ1-1|TRBV6-6|NA|NA
CASSYHSMNTEAFF
TGTGCCAGCAGTTACCACTCGATGAACACTGAAGCTTTCTTT
>TRBJ1-1|TRBV5-1|few|TRBD1
CASSRDRETEAFF
TGCGCCAGCTCCCGGGACAGGGAGACTGAAGCTTTCTTT
>TRBJ2-7|TRBV28|NA|TRBD2
CAGSSRLAGREQQYF
TGTGCCGGCAGTTCACGACTAGCGGGGAGAGAGCAGCAGTACTTC
>TRBJ1-1|TRBV30|NA|NA
CAWSRGVGNTEAFF
TGTGCCTGGAGTAGGGGCGTCGGGAACACTGAAGCTTTCTTT
>TRBJ1-1|TRBV18|NA|TRBD1
CASSPRGPVNMNTEAFF
TGTGCCAGCTCACCAAGGGGGCCCGTAAACATGAACACTGAAGCTTTCTTT
>TRBJ2-1|TRBV7-2|once|NA
CASSRYRFGGYNEQFF
TGTGCCAGCAGCCGGTACAGGTTTGGAGGATACAATGAGCAGTTCTTC
>TRBJ2-3|TRBV6-1|NA|NA
CASSGGLARTDTQYF
TGTGCCAGCAGTGGAGGGCTAGCGCGGACAGATACGCAGTATTTT
>TRBJ1-3|TRBV7-2|once|NA
CASSVLGAISGNTIYF
TGTGCCAGCAGCGTGCTTGGGGCGATCTCTGGAAACACCATATATTTT
>TRBJ2-2|TRBV6-5|NA|NA
CASSPWDINTGELFF
TGTGCCAGCAGCCCTTGGGACATAAACACCGGGGAGCTGTTTTTT
>TRBJ1-5|TRBV7-2|NA|NA
CASSLMAGHNQPQHF
TGTGCCAGCAGCTTGATGGCAGGACACAATCAGCCCCAGCATTTT
>TRBJ2-3|TRBV6-5|NA|NA
CASSVRQGGVDTQYF
TGTGCCAGCAGTGTCCGTCAGGGGGGAGTAGATACGCAGTATTTT
>TRBJ2-3|TRBV5-1|NA|NA
CASSYQAQVGADTQYF
TGCGCCAGCAGCTACCAGGCACAGGTTGGGGCAGATACGCAGTATTTT
>TRBJ2-1|TRBV11-2|NA|TRBD2
CASSGASTVAAGDEQFF
TGTGCCAGCAGCGGGGCTAGCACCGTGGCGGCGGGGGATGAGCAGTTCTTC
>TRBJ1-2|TRBV7-3|NA|TRBD1
CASRQGVGYGYTF
TGTGCCAGCAGGCAGGGGGTGGGCTATGGCTACACCTTC
>TRBJ1-3|TRBV9|NA|NA
CASSVTPVGNTIYF
TGTGCCAGCAGCGTCACCCCGGTAGGAAACACCATATATTTT